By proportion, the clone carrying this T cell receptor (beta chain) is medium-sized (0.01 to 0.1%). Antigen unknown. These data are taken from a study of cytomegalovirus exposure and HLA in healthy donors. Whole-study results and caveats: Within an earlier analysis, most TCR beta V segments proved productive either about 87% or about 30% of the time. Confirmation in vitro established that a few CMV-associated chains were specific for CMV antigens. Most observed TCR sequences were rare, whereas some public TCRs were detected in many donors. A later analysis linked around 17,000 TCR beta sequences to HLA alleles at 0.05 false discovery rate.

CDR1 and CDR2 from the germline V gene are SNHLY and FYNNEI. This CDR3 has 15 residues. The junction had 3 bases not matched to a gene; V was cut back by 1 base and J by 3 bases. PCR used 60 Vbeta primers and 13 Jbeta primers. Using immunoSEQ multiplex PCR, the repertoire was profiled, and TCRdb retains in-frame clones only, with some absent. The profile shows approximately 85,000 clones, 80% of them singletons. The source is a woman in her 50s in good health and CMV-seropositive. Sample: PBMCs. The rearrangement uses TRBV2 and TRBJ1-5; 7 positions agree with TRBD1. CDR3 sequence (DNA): TGTGCCAGCAGTGAAGGGGGACAGTCCAATCAGCCCCAGCATTTT. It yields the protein CASSEGGQSNQPQHF.